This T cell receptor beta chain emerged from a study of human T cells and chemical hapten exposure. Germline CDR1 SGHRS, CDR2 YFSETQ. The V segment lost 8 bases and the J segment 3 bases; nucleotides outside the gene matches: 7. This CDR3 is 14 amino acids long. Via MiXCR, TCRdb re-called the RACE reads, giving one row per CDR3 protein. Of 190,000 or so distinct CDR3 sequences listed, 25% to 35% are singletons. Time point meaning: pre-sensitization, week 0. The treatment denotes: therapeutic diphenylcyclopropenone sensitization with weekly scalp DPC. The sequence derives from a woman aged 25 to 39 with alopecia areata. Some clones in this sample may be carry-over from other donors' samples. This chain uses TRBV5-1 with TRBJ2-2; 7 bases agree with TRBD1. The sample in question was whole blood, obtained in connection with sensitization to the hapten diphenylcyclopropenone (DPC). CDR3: CASGRQGDTGELFF. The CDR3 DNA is TGCGCCAGTGGTCGGCAGGGGGACACCGGGGAGCTGTTTTTT. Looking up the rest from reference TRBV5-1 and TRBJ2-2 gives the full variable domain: KAGVTQTPRYLIKTRGQQVTLSCSPISGHRSVSWYQQTPGQGLQFLFEYFSETQRNKGNFPGRFSGRQFSNSRSEMNVSTLELGDSALYLCASGRQGDTGELFFGEGSRLTVL.